This passage covers 16 T cell receptor beta chains from one sample sequenced in a study of molecular identifiers for immune sequencing clone quantification. One entry per CDR3 protein, called by TCRdb with MiXCR from the PCR reads. The sample has just under 65,000 distinct CDR3 sequences; over 15% are singletons. What was sequenced was naive CD8+ T cells from blood, with Jurkat cell RNA spiked in. As for subset: FACS-sorted CD8+CD4-CCR7+CD45RA+ naive T cells. The receptors were sampled from a human donor in good health. Some libraries in this study had Jurkat cell RNA spiked in.

This clonotype occurred many times. This chain joins TRBV29-1 and TRBJ2-2; 8 bases map to TRBD1. This CDR3 contains 13 residues. V was pared by 4 bases and J by 4 bases, with 2 bases of the junction left unmatched. Germline CDR1 is SQVTM and CDR2 is ANQGSEA. In DNA, the CDR3 is TGCAGCGTTGTACAGGGGGGCACCGGGGAGCTGTTTTTT. Protein product: CSVVQGGTGELFF.

This clonotype occurred many times. The CDR3 protein is CSTMDRGVGLQETQYF. The CDR3 DNA sequence: TGCAGCACGATGGACAGGGGAGTTGGGTTGCAAGAGACCCAGTACTTC. The genes are TRBV29-1 and TRBJ2-5; 9 bases fit TRBD1. From germline, CDR1 is SQVTM and CDR2 ANQGSEA. CDR3 length: 16 residues. V shed 8 bases, J shed 2 bases, and the junction held 15 bases outside the gene matches.

Ten or more counts support this clonotype. This rearrangement joins TRBV13 to TRBJ1-1; 9 bases align to TRBD1. Germline CDR1 PRHDT, CDR2 FYEKMQ (reference sequence). Losses at the gene ends were 10 bases for V and 2 bases for J; bases not matched to a gene: 5. The CDR3 spans 13 residues. Here the CDR3 DNA reads TGTGCCACAGTGGACAGGGGAAACACTGAAGCTTTCTTT. Translating gives CATVDRGNTEAFF. Full variable domain (missing parts from reference TRBV13 and TRBJ1-1): AAGVIQSPRHLIKEKRETATLKCYPIPRHDTVYWYQQGPGQDPQFLISFYEKMQSDKGSIPDRFSAQQFSDYHSELNMSSLELGDSALYFCATVDRGNTEAFFGQGTRLTVV.

This clonotype was detected many times. V and J are TRBV20-1 and TRBJ2-3; 12 nucleotides line up with TRBD2. V lost 2 bases and J lost 6; bases outside the gene matches: 6. The germline V gene has CDR1 DFQATT and CDR2 SNEGSKA (reference sequence). This CDR3 spans 15 amino acids. CDR3: CSARRTSGTEDTQYF. The CDR3 region has the DNA TGCAGTGCTAGAAGGACTAGCGGGACGGAGGATACGCAGTATTTT.

This chain uses TRBV27 with TRBJ2-7; TRBD2 aligns across 8 bases. The trim removed 5 bases at V and 4 bases at J, leaving 13 bases unmatched. The CDR3 is 16 amino acids. The germline V gene encodes CDR1 MNHEY and CDR2 SMNVEV (reference sequence). The CDR3: CASSLKTPGLGYEQYF. The CDR3 region has the DNA TGTGCCAGCAGTCTGAAAACCCCGGGACTAGGATACGAGCAGTACTTC.

The table lists this clonotype with many counts. The CDR3 DNA follows: TGTGCCAGCAGTCCCTACAAATGGACAGCAAGCTATGGCTACACCTTC. It codes for CASSPYKWTASYGYTF. This rearrangement joins TRBV6-4 to TRBJ1-2; possibly TRBD1 for D (6 bases). In germline, CDR1 is MRHNA, CDR2 SNTAGT. The V and J ends lost 5 bases and 4 bases respectively, with 20 bases between them. The CDR3 runs 16 residues.

At least ten counts were recorded for this clonotype. The rearrangement joins TRBV7-8 to TRBJ1-4; no firm D call. Trimming removed 3 bases from V and 7 bases from J, with 18 bases in between. The CDR3 consists of 16 residues. Germline CDR1 is SGHVS and CDR2 is FQNEAQ. The CDR3 region has the DNA TGTGCCAGCAGCTTGTCCCCCGGCGGGAGGGTTGAAAAACTGTTTTTT. This codes for CASSLSPGGRVEKLFF.

This clonotype was seen a few times. This may come from a read error, since a much larger clone is one base off. The gene calls are TRBV7-8 and TRBJ1-5; no clear D. The V end lost 8 bases, the J end lost 0 bases, and 17 bases lay between the germline ends. The CDR3 has 16 amino acids. The germline V gene encodes CDR1 SGHVS and CDR2 FQNEAQ. The CDR3 here is CASGRTTDYSNQPQHF. CDR3 bases: TGTGCCAGCGGCCGCACGACGGATTATAGCAATCAGCCCCAGCATTTT.

This clonotype was seen repeatedly, ten times or more. The V call is TRBV11-2, the J call TRBJ2-3; D perhaps matches TRBD2 (6 bases). The CDR3 has 13 amino acids. Between the trimmed V and J ends, which lost 3 bases and 6 bases, there was a span of 10 bases. CDR1 and CDR2 from the germline V gene are SGHAT and FQNNGV. DNA of the CDR3: TGTGCCAGCAGCTTGACTAGTCCGGATACGCAGTATTTT. It encodes CASSLTSPDTQYF.

This clonotype was counted many times. The V call is TRBV30, the J call TRBJ2-1; possibly TRBD2 for D (6 bases). The V gene lost 7 bases and the J gene lost 6 bases, with 10 bases spanning the gap. From germline, CDR1 is GTSNPN and CDR2 SVGIG (reference sequence). The CDR3 length is 11 residues. CDR3 loop: CASGDFNEQFF. As DNA, the CDR3 is TGTGCCTCCGGGGACTTCAATGAGCAGTTCTTC.

In its sample, this clonotype was seen many times. The CDR3 region has the DNA TGTGCCGGATCCGAGGGCAGGCCCAAGTACTTC. The encoded protein is CAGSEGRPKYF. The chain recombines TRBV6-1 with TRBJ2-5; D may be TRBD2 (5 bases). The CDR3 consists of 11 residues. Germline V gene sequence: CDR1 MNHNS, CDR2 SASEGT. Trimming removed 11 bases at V and 12 bases at J, with 19 bases between.

Many counts were recorded for this clonotype. The chain carries TRBV27 and TRBJ1-1, with TRBD1 as a possible D gene (5 bases). With 3 bases removed from V and 0 bases from J, the gap between germline ends came to 8 bases. Per germline, CDR1 MNHEY and CDR2 SMNVEV (reference sequence). The CDR3 has 14 residues. The CDR3 is CASSLQGMNTEAFF. CDR3 nucleotides: TGTGCCAGCAGTTTGCAGGGCATGAACACTGAAGCTTTCTTT.

There are many counts of this clonotype. The V gene is TRBV24-1, the J gene TRBJ2-2; tentatively, D is TRBD2 (5 bases). The V end was cut by 0 bases, the J end by 2 bases, with 12 bases between. Germline lookup yields CDR1 KGHDR and CDR2 SFDVKD. The CDR3 contains 17 residues. Written as DNA, the CDR3 is TGTGCCACCAGTGATTTGACCTCCCGGGGAAACACCGGGGAGCTGTTTTTT. This translates into CATSDLTSRGNTGELFF.

About this clonotype: Germline and junction disagree at one end, which may indicate a read error. The J gene is TRBJ2-3, the V gene TRBV28; 10 bases match TRBD2. Germline V gene data show CDR1 as MDHEN and CDR2 as SYDVKM. The CDR3 runs 17 residues. CDR3 sequence: CAGSFGLAGEFAATRYF. CDR3 nucleotide sequence: TGTGCCGGCAGTTTCGGGCTAGCGGGAGAATTCGCCGCTACGCGGTATTTT.

Turning to this clonotype: This may come from a read error, since a much larger clone is one base off. This chain joins TRBV7-6 and TRBJ2-3; TRBD2 aligns across 7 bases. There are 16 residues in the CDR3. Germline-derived CDR1 and CDR2 are SGHVS and FNYEAQ. This CDR3 reads CAGSSSGTSATDTQYF. CDR3 DNA sequence: TGTGCCGGCAGCTCGTCGGGAACTAGCGCCACAGATACGCAGTATTTT.

The V and J genes are TRBV11-2 and TRBJ2-3; 12 bases are shared with TRBD2. Per germline, CDR1 SGHAT and CDR2 FQNNGV. Trimming removed 8 bases from V and 4 bases from J; junction bases left unmatched: 1. The CDR3 consists of 13 residues. The CDR3 DNA reads as TGTGCCAGCCTAGCGGGAGGGTCAGATACGCAGTATTTT. Protein: CASLAGGSDTQYF.